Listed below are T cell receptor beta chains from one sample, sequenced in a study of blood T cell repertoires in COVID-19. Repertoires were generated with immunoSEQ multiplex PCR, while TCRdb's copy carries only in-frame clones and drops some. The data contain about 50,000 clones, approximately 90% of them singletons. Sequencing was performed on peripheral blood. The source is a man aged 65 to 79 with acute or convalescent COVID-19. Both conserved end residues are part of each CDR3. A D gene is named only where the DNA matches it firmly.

cdr3_aa: CASSINRAFYNEQFF
d_call: .
j_call: TRBJ2-1
v_call: TRBV7-3

cdr3_aa: CASSALGQGSGNTIYF
d_call: TRBD1
j_call: TRBJ1-3
v_call: TRBV2

cdr3_aa: CASSQGAGLAGSPYEQYF
d_call: TRBD2
j_call: TRBJ2-7
v_call: TRBV4-3

cdr3_aa: CASSLRASGTDTQYF
d_call: .
j_call: TRBJ2-3
v_call: TRBV5-1

cdr3_aa: CAIWTGDRNTEAFF
d_call: TRBD1
j_call: TRBJ1-1
v_call: TRBV10-3

cdr3_aa: CASKLQGGNQPQHF
d_call: .
j_call: TRBJ1-5
v_call: TRBV2

cdr3_aa: CASRRGGQETQYF
d_call: TRBD2
j_call: TRBJ2-5
v_call: TRBV6-5

cdr3_aa: CASRGQGVNEQFF
d_call: .
j_call: TRBJ2-1
v_call: TRBV6-5

cdr3_aa: CASSYQGLGLTEAFF
d_call: .
j_call: TRBJ1-1
v_call: TRBV5-1

cdr3_aa: CASSRTGGANTEAFF
d_call: TRBD1
j_call: TRBJ1-1
v_call: TRBV19

cdr3_aa: CATSRRLAGRGTDTQYF
d_call: TRBD2
j_call: TRBJ2-3
v_call: TRBV15

cdr3_aa: CASSVGQGTSNVLAAFF
d_call: TRBD1
j_call: TRBJ1-1
v_call: TRBV5-1

cdr3_aa: CASSPQGKDSPLHF
d_call: .
j_call: TRBJ1-6
v_call: TRBV11-2

cdr3_aa: CASSLEAPGGLPKNEQFF
d_call: .
j_call: TRBJ2-1
v_call: TRBV11-2

cdr3_aa: CASSEPASETQYF
d_call: .
j_call: TRBJ2-5
v_call: TRBV25-1

cdr3_aa: CATSRDLGQDEKLFF
d_call: .
j_call: TRBJ1-4
v_call: TRBV15

cdr3_aa: CASSPSGGINTEAFF
d_call: .
j_call: TRBJ1-1
v_call: TRBV7-9

cdr3_aa: CASTPGAGVRGYTF
d_call: .
j_call: TRBJ1-2
v_call: TRBV6-5

cdr3_aa: CASSDRTRNTGELFF
d_call: TRBD2
j_call: TRBJ2-2
v_call: TRBV6-4

cdr3_aa: CASSTGTGDGYTF
d_call: TRBD1
j_call: TRBJ1-2
v_call: TRBV12-3/TRBV12-4

cdr3_aa: CASSGQGMSGYTF
d_call: TRBD1
j_call: TRBJ1-2
v_call: TRBV2

cdr3_aa: CASSFPNIREAFF
d_call: .
j_call: TRBJ1-1
v_call: TRBV12-3/TRBV12-4

cdr3_aa: CASSLDQGFGQPQHF
d_call: .
j_call: TRBJ1-5
v_call: TRBV7-9

cdr3_aa: CASSFDRGETQYF
d_call: TRBD1
j_call: TRBJ2-5
v_call: TRBV5-4

cdr3_aa: CSASRDTNQPQHF
d_call: .
j_call: TRBJ1-5
v_call: TRBV20-1

cdr3_aa: CASSRGAMSSYNEQFF
d_call: .
j_call: TRBJ2-1
v_call: TRBV6-4

cdr3_aa: CASSAGQGAYGYTF
d_call: TRBD1
j_call: TRBJ1-2
v_call: TRBV5-6

cdr3_aa: CASSYSRGGIQPQHF
d_call: TRBD1
j_call: TRBJ1-5
v_call: TRBV6-6

cdr3_aa: CASSAQGVHGYTF
d_call: TRBD1
j_call: TRBJ1-2
v_call: TRBV7-2

cdr3_aa: CAISERQNYGYTF
d_call: .
j_call: TRBJ1-2
v_call: TRBV10-3

cdr3_aa: CASSRLAGWGGSGNQPQHF
d_call: .
j_call: TRBJ1-5
v_call: TRBV4-2

cdr3_aa: CASSSGSYGYTF
d_call: .
j_call: TRBJ1-2
v_call: TRBV5-1

cdr3_aa: CASSLTGGGNQPQHF
d_call: .
j_call: TRBJ1-5
v_call: TRBV5-1

cdr3_aa: CASSGGTGSYEQYF
d_call: TRBD1
j_call: TRBJ2-7
v_call: TRBV19

cdr3_aa: CASGYQMNTEAFF
d_call: .
j_call: TRBJ1-1
v_call: TRBV12-5

cdr3_aa: CASSLGAGGESNYGYTF
d_call: TRBD1
j_call: TRBJ1-2
v_call: TRBV5-1

cdr3_aa: CASSLAGGSNTGELFF
d_call: TRBD1
j_call: TRBJ2-2
v_call: TRBV18

cdr3_aa: CASSLDPGVNTEAFF
d_call: .
j_call: TRBJ1-1
v_call: TRBV5-6

cdr3_aa: CASSSGSSGNTIYF
d_call: .
j_call: TRBJ1-3
v_call: TRBV28

cdr3_aa: CASSDSRGLYNEQFF
d_call: .
j_call: TRBJ2-1
v_call: TRBV6-1

cdr3_aa: CASSQRVYTDTQYF
d_call: .
j_call: TRBJ2-3
v_call: TRBV10-2

cdr3_aa: CASRPDIRQNTEAFF
d_call: .
j_call: TRBJ1-1
v_call: TRBV5-5

cdr3_aa: CASSPLGQGGNTEAFF
d_call: TRBD1
j_call: TRBJ1-1
v_call: TRBV18

cdr3_aa: CASTKGPGGGRDTQYF
d_call: .
j_call: TRBJ2-3
v_call: TRBV19

cdr3_aa: CASSFKTSGGAGTQYF
d_call: TRBD2
j_call: TRBJ2-3
v_call: TRBV5-4

cdr3_aa: CASTRSSSYNSPLHF
d_call: .
j_call: TRBJ1-6
v_call: TRBV27

cdr3_aa: CASSQDLWRRRNEQFF
d_call: .
j_call: TRBJ2-1
v_call: TRBV4-1

cdr3_aa: CASSFDTGELFF
d_call: .
j_call: TRBJ2-2
v_call: TRBV7-9

cdr3_aa: CASSIDRGGGNQPQHF
d_call: .
j_call: TRBJ1-5
v_call: TRBV19

cdr3_aa: CASSLAARDRQETQYF
d_call: TRBD1
j_call: TRBJ2-5
v_call: TRBV5-1

cdr3_aa: CAISEIEDQPQHF
d_call: .
j_call: TRBJ1-5
v_call: TRBV10-3

cdr3_aa: CASSLRGGNTIYF
d_call: .
j_call: TRBJ1-3
v_call: TRBV4-3

cdr3_aa: CATSSWTSGRAASYEQYF
d_call: TRBD2
j_call: TRBJ2-7
v_call: TRBV15

cdr3_aa: CASSVTGGETQYF
d_call: TRBD1
j_call: TRBJ2-5
v_call: TRBV5-1